These 5 T cell receptor beta chains came from one sample sequenced in a study of T cells in Graves' hyperthyroidism and ophthalmopathy (dated by TCRdb to between 2018 and 2021). Receptor libraries were prepared by multiplex PCR. Sequencing instrument: Illumina HiSeq 2000. Amplification of TCR beta CDR3 regions was carried out from RNA transcripts. The TCR CDR3 was subjected to a first round of RT-PCR using the HTBI primer set and the Qiagen OneStep RT-PCR kit. TCRdb trimmed public reads at Q25 via fastp, called clones via MiXCR and kept in-frame beta chains. Rows merge per CDR3 protein into single entries with the most common DNA and genes. The sample data list about 500,000 distinct CDR3 sequences, and roughly 17% of these were observed just once. The top ten hold under 20% of the sample. What was sequenced was blood. These receptors originate from a woman younger than 35 with Graves' hyperthyroidism.

This clonotype was detected only a few times. The V call is TRBV5-6, the J call TRBJ2-1, with D tentatively TRBD2 (5 bases). The CDR3 has 11 residues. Trimming cost V 7 bases and J 12 bases, with 14 bases left between them. The V gene's germline CDR1 is SGHDT and CDR2 YYEEEE. The CDR3 sequence is CASAASGVQFF. As DNA, the CDR3 is TGTGCCAGCGCCGCGTCCGGGGTGCAGTTCTTC.

This clonotype was seen repeatedly, ten times or more. J is TRBJ2-3 and V is TRBV12-5; D is perhaps TRBD1 (5 bases). The CDR3 sequence is 16 residues long. Deletions cut 2 bases from V and 2 bases from J, with 14 bases between. The germline V gene encodes CDR1 LGHNT and CDR2 FRNRAP. The CDR3, as DNA: TGTGCTAGTGGTTTGTTTGTAGGGGCGTACACAGATACGCAGTATTTT. Encoded protein: CASGLFVGAYTDTQYF.

This clonotype was detected many times. The chain combines TRBV12-3 or TRBV12-4 with TRBJ1-4; D not certain. This CDR3 region has 12 residues. Trimming cost V 5 bases and J 8 bases, with 9 bases left between them. The CDR3 sequence: CASSRGREKLFF. In DNA, the CDR3 is TGTGCCAGCAGTAGAGGGCGGGAAAAACTGTTTTTT.

Comments on this clonotype: A read error may explain this, as a much larger clone is one base away. The chain uses TRBV2 and TRBJ1-5; 8 bases agree with TRBD1. The DNA end is more similar to TRBJ2-3, so the J call may be wrong. The germline V gene encodes CDR1 SNHLY and CDR2 FYNNEI. This CDR3 region has 14 residues. The CDR3 here is CASSEAGRGQPQYF. The CDR3, as DNA: TGTGCCAGCAGTGAAGCAGGCAGGGGGCAGCCCCAGTATTTT.

V gene TRBV7-9 combines with J gene TRBJ1-4; D is possibly TRBD1 (5 bases). Germline-derived CDR1 and CDR2 are SEHNR and FQNEAQ (reference sequence). This CDR3 has 14 amino acids. The ends were cut back, 5 bases at V and 5 bases at J, with 12 bases in the middle. The CDR3 region is CASSEGRSNEKLFF. For the CDR3, the DNA is TGTGCCAGCAGCGAGGGGCGTTCAAATGAAAAACTGTTTTTT.